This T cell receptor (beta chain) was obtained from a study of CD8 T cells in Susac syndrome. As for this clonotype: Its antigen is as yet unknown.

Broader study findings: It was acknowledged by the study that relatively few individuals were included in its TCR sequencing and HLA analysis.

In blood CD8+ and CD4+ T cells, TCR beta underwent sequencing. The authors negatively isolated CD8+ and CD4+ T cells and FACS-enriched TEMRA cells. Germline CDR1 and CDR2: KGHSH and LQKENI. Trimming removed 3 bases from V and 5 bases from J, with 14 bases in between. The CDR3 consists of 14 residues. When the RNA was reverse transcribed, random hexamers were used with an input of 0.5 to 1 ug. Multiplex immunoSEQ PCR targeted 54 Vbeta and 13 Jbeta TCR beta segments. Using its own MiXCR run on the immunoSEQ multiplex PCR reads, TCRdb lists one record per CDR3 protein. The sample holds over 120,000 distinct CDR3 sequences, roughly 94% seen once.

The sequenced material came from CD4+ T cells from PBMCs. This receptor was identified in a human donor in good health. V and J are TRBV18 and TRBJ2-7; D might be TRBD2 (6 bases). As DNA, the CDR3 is TGTGCCAGCTCACCTGGAGGGACGGTTAACGAGCAGTACTTC. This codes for CASSPGGTVNEQYF.